The 20 T cell receptor beta chains reported below all come from one sample, sequenced in a study of a mutant IDH1 vaccine in newly diagnosed glioma. Their antigens are not known. Time point defined: week 5, during vaccination. Vaccinated patients received 300 ug of mutant IDH1 20-mer peptide per dose, with topical imiquimod. Assay: immunoSEQ multiplex PCR; the TCRdb copy retains only in-frame clones and omits some. The sample carries about 56,000 clones, just under 90% recorded once. The sample consisted of PBMCs, taken from a glioma patient whose treatment included an IDH1 peptide vaccine. These receptor sequences come from a woman between 40 and 55 years old with glioma.

The V gene is TRBV7-9, the J gene TRBJ1-1; D unclear. This CDR3 contains 13 residues. CDR1 SEHNR and CDR2 FQNEAQ come from the germline V gene (reference sequence). V lost 1 base and J lost 8, with 11 bases in between. The CDR3 here is CASSLGLGREAFF. In DNA, the CDR3 is TGTGCCAGCAGCTTAGGGTTGGGCAGGGAAGCTTTCTTT.

The chain recombines TRBV30 with TRBJ1-5; maybe TRBD1 (5 bases). From germline, CDR1 is GTSNPN and CDR2 SVGIG (reference sequence). CDR3 length equals 18 residues. Trimming stripped 1 base from V and 11 bases from J, with 30 bases between. The CDR3, as DNA: TGTGCCTGGAGTGGTCCGACACCCCTCCGGGACGGTCACCGTTCCCAGCATTTT. Its protein product is CAWSGPTPLRDGHRSQHF. Supplemented by reference TRBV30 and TRBJ1-5, the full variable domain reads SQTIHQWPATLVQPVGSPLSLECTVEGTSNPNLYWYRQAAGRGLQLLFYSVGIGQISSEVPQNLSASRPQDRQFILSSKKLLLSDSGFYLCAWSGPTPLRDGHRSQHFGDGTRLSIL.

This clone was detected only a few times. The V and J genes are TRBV29-1 and TRBJ2-1; D is undetermined. CDR3 length equals 13 residues. Trimming stripped 4 bases from V and 13 bases from J, with 20 bases between. Germline assignment: CDR1 SQVTM and CDR2 ANQGSEA. DNA of the CDR3: TGCAGCGTTGGATCCAGCCAGGCTAGTCCCCAGTTCTTC. Protein product: CSVGSSQASPQFF.

This clone was observed once. The chain combines TRBV4-1 with TRBJ2-7, with 11 nucleotides matching TRBD1. The junction had 8 bases not matched to a gene; V was cut back by 3 bases and J by 7 bases. The CDR3 has 15 residues. CDR1 and CDR2 (germline): MGHRA, YSYEKL. CDR3 amino acids: CASSHTGTGGGEQYF. In DNA form, the CDR3 reads TGCGCCAGCAGCCACACCGGGACAGGGGGTGGAGAGCAGTACTTC.

The V and J genes are TRBV19 and TRBJ2-3; the D call may be TRBD1 or TRBD2 (6 bases each). Between the trimmed V and J ends, which lost 5 bases and 5 bases, there was a span of 14 bases. There are 14 residues in the CDR3. In germline, CDR1 is LNHDA, CDR2 SQIVND (reference sequence). The CDR3 sequence: CASSLGGERDTQYF. CDR3 coding DNA: TGTGCCAGTAGTCTGGGGGGCGAAAGAGATACGCAGTATTTT. The full variable domain, its missing parts supplied by reference TRBV19 and TRBJ2-3, is DGGITQSPKYLFRKEGQNVTLSCEQNLNHDAMYWYRQDPGQGLRLIYYSQIVNDFQKGDIAEGYSVSREKKESFPLTVTSAQKNPTAFYLCASSLGGERDTQYFGPGTRLTVL.

This chain connects TRBV7-2 to TRBJ2-3; maybe TRBD1 (6 bases). Germline V gene lookup returns CDR1 SGHTA and CDR2 FQGNSA. V was trimmed by 5 bases and J by 0 bases, leaving 12 bases between them. This CDR3 is 15 amino acids long. Here the CDR3 DNA reads TGTGCCAGCAGCCTACAGGGAACTAGCACAGATACGCAGTATTTT. Its protein product is CASSLQGTSTDTQYF.

The gene calls are TRBV12-5 and TRBJ2-3; 7 bases map to TRBD1. The germline V gene has CDR1 LGHNT and CDR2 FRNRAP. The CDR3 runs to 15 residues. With 6 bases clipped from V and 2 bases from J, the junction kept 8 bases outside the gene matches. As DNA, the CDR3 is TGTGCTAGTGGGCCCAGACAGGGTGCCACAGATACGCAGTATTTT. Amino acid sequence: CASGPRQGATDTQYF.

This clone was recorded only once. The chain couples TRBV25-1 to TRBJ1-3; the D is unclear. Trimming pared 3 bases from V and 4 bases from J, leaving 16 bases between. The CDR3 totals 16 residues. Per the germline V gene, CDR1 is MGHDK and CDR2 is SYGVNS. As DNA, the CDR3 is TGTGCCAGCAGTGAGAGCGGGGTACCGGCCGGAAACACCATATATTTT. Its protein product is CASSESGVPAGNTIYF. Full variable domain (rest looked up from reference TRBV25-1 and TRBJ1-3): EADIYQTPRYLVIGTGKKITLECSQTMGHDKMYWYQQDPGMELHLIHYSYGVNSTEKGDLSSESTVSRIRTEHFPLTLESARPSHTSQYLCASSESGVPAGNTIYFGEGSWLTVV.

This chain links TRBV18 with TRBJ2-7; D tentatively fits TRBD1 or TRBD2 (5 bases each). The CDR3 has 15 residues. Trimming shortened V by 4 bases and J by 0 bases, and 13 bases separated the two germline ends. Germline assignment: CDR1 KGHSH and CDR2 LQKENI. CDR3 bases: TGTGCCAGCTCACTCAGGATGGGGGACTCCTACGAGCAGTACTTC. Translated: CASSLRMGDSYEQYF.

The table lists this clone with a few counts. The V and J genes are TRBV18 and TRBJ1-1; tentative D call: TRBD1 (5 bases). Germline assignment: CDR1 KGHSH and CDR2 LQKENI. V lost 6 bases and J 3 bases, leaving 11 bases between the germline ends. The CDR3 contains 13 residues. The CDR3 region is CASSPTGDTEAFF. The CDR3 nucleotides are TGTGCCAGCTCCCCGACGGGGGACACTGAAGCTTTCTTT.

This chain joins TRBV5-8 and TRBJ1-2; D ambiguous. Between the trimmed V and J ends, which lost 2 bases and 4 bases, there was a span of 15 bases. CDR1 is SGHTS, CDR2 YDEGEE, per germline. This CDR3 is 15 amino acids long. This CDR3 reads CASSFSRQSTYGYTF. The CDR3 region has the DNA TGTGCCAGCAGCTTTTCCAGACAATCTACCTATGGCTACACCTTC.

This rearrangement joins TRBV2 to TRBJ2-2, with 12 bases that match TRBD2. This CDR3 contains 16 residues. The germline CDR1 and CDR2 sequences are SNHLY and FYNNEI. Unmatched junction bases numbered 4, after V lost 7 bases and J lost 1 base. The CDR3 protein is CASTRTSGKNTGELFF. DNA of the CDR3: TGTGCCAGCACAAGGACTAGCGGGAAGAACACCGGGGAGCTGTTTTTT.

The genes are TRBV14 and TRBJ1-5; 8 bases map to TRBD1. Germline V gene lookup returns CDR1 SGHDN and CDR2 FVKESK. The CDR3 runs 14 residues. The ends lost 3 bases at V and 6 bases at J; junction bases unmatched: 4. CDR3 residues: CASSQTGESQPQHF. In nucleotides, the CDR3 is TGTGCCAGCAGCCAGACAGGGGAGAGTCAGCCCCAGCATTTT.

This chain joins TRBV29-1 and TRBJ1-3, with D hard to call. The CDR3 runs 15 residues. Looked up from germline, CDR1 is SQVTM and CDR2 is ANQGSEA. Trimming removed 5 bases at V and 0 bases at J, with 14 bases between. DNA of the CDR3: TGCAGCGTTAACGACGCAGACGGCTCTGGAAACACCATATATTTT. As protein: CSVNDADGSGNTIYF.

The chain uses TRBV18 and TRBJ1-4, with no clear D. Trimming shortened V by 1 base and J by 8 bases, and 8 bases separated the two germline ends. Per germline, CDR1 KGHSH and CDR2 LQKENI. This CDR3 is 13 amino acids long. The DNA for the CDR3 is TGTGCCAGCTCACCACGCACAAAGGAAAAACTGTTTTTT. It codes for CASSPRTKEKLFF.

The chain links TRBV5-1 to TRBJ2-1, with 10 bases aligning to TRBD2. Per the germline V gene, CDR1 is SGHRS and CDR2 is YFSETQ. The V and J ends lost 4 bases and 3 bases, in that order; junction bases with no gene match: 4. This CDR3 comprises 15 residues. CDR3 sequence reads: CASSPGTSVYNEQFF. The CDR3 coding sequence is TGCGCCAGCAGCCCTGGGACTAGCGTCTACAATGAGCAGTTCTTC.

The gene calls are TRBV4-3 and TRBJ2-7; TRBD2 matches 7 bases. V lost 0 bases, J lost 1 base, and 6 bases stayed unmatched. Per the germline V gene, CDR1 is LGHNA and CDR2 is YSLEER. CDR3 length: 16 amino acids. The CDR3 DNA sequence: TGCGCCAGCAGCCAAGATACGTCGGGAGGTTCCTACGAGCAGTACTTC. Protein product: CASSQDTSGGSYEQYF.

The chain uses TRBV20-1 and TRBJ1-2, with a possible D match to TRBD1 (5 bases). The CDR3 covers 11 residues. The V end was cut by 7 bases, the J end by 9 bases, with 15 bases between. CDR1 DFQATT and CDR2 SNEGSKA come from the germline V gene (reference sequence). The CDR3 DNA follows: TGCAGTGGCGCGAGGGGTGGGAGCTACACCTTC. The encoded protein is CSGARGGSYTF.

J is TRBJ1-5 and V is TRBV30; perhaps TRBD1 as D (6 bases). Germline V gene data show CDR1 as GTSNPN and CDR2 as SVGIG (reference sequence). The CDR3 contains 13 residues. The V and J ends lost 2 bases and 6 bases respectively, with 11 bases between them. CDR3 in DNA: TGTGCCTGGAGTTCAGGGGAGGGTCAGCCCCAGCATTTT. Amino acids: CAWSSGEGQPQHF. Based on the CDR3 plus reference TRBV30 and TRBJ1-5, the full variable domain is SQTIHQWPATLVQPVGSPLSLECTVEGTSNPNLYWYRQAAGRGLQLLFYSVGIGQISSEVPQNLSASRPQDRQFILSSKKLLLSDSGFYLCAWSSGEGQPQHFGDGTRLSIL.

The rearrangement joins TRBV7-2 to TRBJ2-7; 9 positions agree with TRBD1. The CDR3 runs 15 residues. The V segment lost 4 bases and the J segment 4 bases; nucleotides outside the gene matches: 8. Germline V gene lookup returns CDR1 SGHTA and CDR2 FQGNSA. This chain's CDR3 is CASSSPTGGHYEQYF. DNA of the CDR3: TGTGCCAGCAGCTCCCCGACAGGGGGTCATTACGAGCAGTACTTC. Full variable domain (missing parts from reference TRBV7-2 and TRBJ2-7): GAGVSQSPSNKVTEKGKDVELRCDPISGHTALYWYRQSLGQGLEFLIYFQGNSAPDKSGLPSDRFSAERTGGSVSTLTIQRTQQEDSAVYLCASSSPTGGHYEQYFGPGTRLTVT.